This T cell receptor (beta chain) appears in the sequencing data of a study of CD4+ T cells in melanoma. TCRdb's table, derived via immunoSEQ multiplex PCR, lists solely in-frame clones and lacks some. The data hold roughly 9,600 clones, with around four fifths observed a single time. V was pared by 7 bases and J by 5 bases, with 12 bases between. The CDR3 contains 12 residues. Looked up from germline, CDR1 is SQVTM and CDR2 is ANQGSEA. This clonotype was obtained from a human donor with melanoma. What was sequenced was cells from a culture (not recorded whether cultured in vitro). J is TRBJ2-1 and V is TRBV29-1, with no clear D. The CDR3 coding sequence is TGCAGCGCCCGGACCCAAAACAATGAGCAGTTCTTC. Translated, it gives CSARTQNNEQFF.